A single T cell receptor beta chain is shown here with its context. Its specificity is not known. The CDR3 loop spans 14 amino acids. Trimming took off 0 bases at V and 8 bases at J, with 12 bases between the two ends. The PCR contained 60 Vbeta and 13 Jbeta primers. Method: immunoSEQ multiplex PCR; TCRdb's copy keeps in-frame clones and lacks some. This sample carries roughly 99,000 clones, roughly 80% of them seen once, and the ten largest clones take approximately 2.2%. The data belong to a study of cytomegalovirus exposure and HLA in healthy donors. Findings of the study overall: Near-uniform donor sequencing depth was presumed by presence/absence analyses.

This clonotype was obtained from a man aged 25-45 years in good health and CMV-seronegative. The rearrangement links TRBV5-3 to TRBJ1-5, with D uncertain. Being an ORF, TRBV5-3 has a function that is uncertain. The source material was PBMCs. CDR3 in amino acids: CARSLVGSTKPQHF. DNA for the CDR3: TGTGCCAGAAGCTTGGTAGGGAGCACCAAGCCCCAGCATTTT.